One sample yielded the 10 T cell receptor beta chains listed below, sequenced in a study of OX40 agonist ivuxolimab in advanced cancers. Only in-frame clones appear in the TCRdb table, and some are missing; sequencing was by immunoSEQ multiplex PCR. The data show more than 50,000 clones, with 70% to 85% seen just once and 1.4% to 1.5% held by the top ten. Sequenced material: CD4+ or CD8+ T cells sorted from blood, taken in a trial of the OX40 agonist ivuxolimab. These receptors came from an adult with an advanced solid tumor such as melanoma, head and neck, liver or kidney cancer.

As concerns this clone: One base away lies a much larger clone, so this may be a sequencing read error. Other DNA variants within this sample encode the same CDR3. This chain uses TRBV7-9 with TRBJ2-2; TRBD1 matches at 9 bases. Germline trimming cut 5 bases from V and 8 bases from J; bases unmatched to any gene: 12. CDR3 length: 16 amino acids. Per the germline V gene, CDR1 is SEHNR and CDR2 is FQNEAQ (reference sequence). This CDR3 is CASSPGQGATGGELFF. The CDR3 region has the DNA TGTGCCAGCAGCCCGGGACAGGGAGCTACTGGAGGGGAGCTGTTTTTT. The variable domain in full, with the rest retrieved from reference TRBV7-9 and TRBJ2-2, is DTGVSQNPRHKITKRGQNVTFRCDPISEHNRLYWYRQTLGQGPEFLTYFQNEAQLEKSRLLSDRFSAERPKGSFSTLEIQRTEQGDSAMYLCASSPGQGATGGELFFGEGSRLTVL.

This rearrangement joins TRBV5-1 to TRBJ2-3; weak D call: TRBD2 (5 bases). Germline CDR1 reads SGHRS; CDR2 reads YFSETQ. The CDR3 has 15 residues. V dropped 4 bases and J dropped 0 bases, with 12 bases sitting between them. As DNA, the CDR3 is TGCGCCAGCAGCCTAATATCGGGGAGCACAGATACGCAGTATTTT. Residues: CASSLISGSTDTQYF.

V usage is TRBV19 and J usage is TRBJ2-5; D might be TRBD1 (5 bases). This CDR3 contains 13 residues. In germline, CDR1 is LNHDA, CDR2 SQIVND (reference sequence). With 3 bases removed from V and 2 bases from J, the gap between germline ends came to 7 bases. The CDR3 region is CASSIDRQETQYF. The DNA for the CDR3 is TGTGCCAGTAGTATTGACAGACAAGAGACCCAGTACTTC.

This chain joins TRBV19 and TRBJ2-1, with 10 bases lining up with TRBD1. Germline assignment: CDR1 LNHDA and CDR2 SQIVND (reference sequence). CDR3 size: 19 residues. Unmatched junction bases numbered 20, after V lost 6 bases and J lost 6 bases. CDR3 DNA: TGTGCCAGTAGAGGATTAAGGACAGGGGGATTTAGCGGGACCAATGAGCAGTTCTTC. Translating gives CASRGLRTGGFSGTNEQFF.

This clone was seen a few times. CDR3 amino acids: CASSLRTSYNSPLHF. Here the CDR3 DNA reads TGTGCCAGCAGTTTAAGAACTAGCTATAATTCACCCCTCCACTTT. The chain recombines TRBV27 with TRBJ1-6; D is unclear. The germline V gene encodes CDR1 MNHEY and CDR2 SMNVEV (reference sequence). There are 15 residues in the CDR3. The V end lost 2 bases, the J end lost 3 bases, and 8 bases lay between the germline ends.

The DNA of the CDR3 is TGTGCCAGCAGCTTAGCGGGAGGGCAAAACAATGAGCAGTTCTTC. It is translated as CASSLAGGQNNEQFF. J is TRBJ2-1 and V is TRBV7-3; TRBD2 matches at 9 bases. Trimming cost V 2 bases and J 5 bases; bases outside gene matches: 4. CDR3 length: 15 amino acids. Germline CDR1 and CDR2: SGHTA and FQGTGA.

This clone was seen just once. This chain joins TRBV4-3 and TRBJ2-1; tentative D call: TRBD2 (6 bases). Trimming stripped 4 bases from V and 9 bases from J, with 13 bases between. This CDR3 contains 13 residues. Per germline, CDR1 LGHNA and CDR2 YSLEER. The CDR3 DNA follows: TGCGCCAGCAGCCGAAGTCGGGGAGGTGAGCAGTTCTTC. Its protein product is CASSRSRGGEQFF.

The chain couples TRBV30 to TRBJ1-5; possibly TRBD1 for D (6 bases). Germline CDR1 is GTSNPN and CDR2 is SVGIG (reference sequence). The CDR3 contains 13 residues. V dropped 4 bases and J dropped 4 bases, with 11 bases sitting between them. In DNA, the CDR3 is TGTGCCTGGACAGGGGAGTGGAATCAGCCCCAGCATTTT. This codes for CAWTGEWNQPQHF.

This chain joins TRBV4-1 and TRBJ1-2; the D is unclear. Looked up from germline, CDR1 is MGHRA and CDR2 is YSYEKL. The CDR3 length is 15 residues. The V gene lost 5 bases and the J gene lost 2 bases, with 15 bases spanning the gap. The DNA for the CDR3 is TGCGCCAGCAGCAACCGACCAGGTGTAAACTATGGCTACACCTTC. Translating it yields CASSNRPGVNYGYTF.

V is TRBV19 and J is TRBJ2-1, with D possibly being TRBD1 or TRBD2 (5 bases each). This CDR3 is 16 amino acids long. CDR1 and CDR2 (germline): LNHDA, SQIVND (reference sequence). V was pared by 1 base and J by 4 bases, with 14 bases between. The CDR3 coding sequence is TGTGCCAGTAGTATAGGAGGGGTTTGGGTTTACAATGAGCAGTTCTTC. The encoded protein is CASSIGGVWVYNEQFF. Drawing the rest from reference TRBV19 and TRBJ2-1, the complete variable domain is DGGITQSPKYLFRKEGQNVTLSCEQNLNHDAMYWYRQDPGQGLRLIYYSQIVNDFQKGDIAEGYSVSREKKESFPLTVTSAQKNPTAFYLCASSIGGVWVYNEQFFGPGTRLTVL.